This T cell receptor beta chain was documented in a study of breast tumors, draining lymph nodes, adjacent tissues. This clonotype was seen a few times. A read error is possible here, since a much larger clone lies one base away. MiXCR was run by TCRdb on the multiplex PCR reads, yielding one entry per CDR3 protein. The table lists approximately 60,000 distinct CDR3 sequences, less than 60% of them singletons. This CDR3 is 17 amino acids long. CDR1 is LNHDA, CDR2 SQIVND, per germline (reference sequence). Input material: breast tumor tissue. The receptor's source is a female donor with breast cancer. Some clones in this sample may be carry-over from other donors' samples. This sequence joins TRBV19 and TRBJ2-1; 8 bases fit TRBD2. The CDR3 DNA reads TGTGCCAGTAGTATAGATGGAGGCGCGGGGGGAGACAATGAGCAGTCCTTC. Protein: CASSIDGGAGGDNEQSF.